Included here is one T cell receptor (beta chain) sequence, with context. This entry belongs to a study of blood T cell repertoires in COVID-19. Study background: Collection of acute and convalescent COVID-19 samples took place in the United States, Italy and Spain. In each case, the material was cDNA or gDNA derived from T cells, B-cell-depleted T cells, or PBMCs.

In the original processing: Estimation of nucleated cell counts was performed using reference gene primer amplification. The table came from immunoSEQ multiplex PCR; TCRdb's copy has only in-frame clones and leaves some out. V and J calls and clone size come straight from that table; D and trimming were deduced from the DNA. This table holds under 85,000 clones, approximately 82% found once. The CDR3 sequence is 16 residues long. V gave up 4 bases and J gave up 3 bases, with 17 bases separating them. Germline assignment: CDR1 SGHRS and CDR2 YFSETQ. This receptor was taken from a human donor in a cohort sampled during active COVID-19. Sequences were obtained from peripheral blood. The chain couples TRBV5-1 to TRBJ2-1; maybe TRBD1 (5 bases). Written as DNA, the CDR3 is TGCGCCAGCAGCCTGGACAAGGGGATCCTCTACAATGAGCAGTTCTTC. Protein product: CASSLDKGILYNEQFF.